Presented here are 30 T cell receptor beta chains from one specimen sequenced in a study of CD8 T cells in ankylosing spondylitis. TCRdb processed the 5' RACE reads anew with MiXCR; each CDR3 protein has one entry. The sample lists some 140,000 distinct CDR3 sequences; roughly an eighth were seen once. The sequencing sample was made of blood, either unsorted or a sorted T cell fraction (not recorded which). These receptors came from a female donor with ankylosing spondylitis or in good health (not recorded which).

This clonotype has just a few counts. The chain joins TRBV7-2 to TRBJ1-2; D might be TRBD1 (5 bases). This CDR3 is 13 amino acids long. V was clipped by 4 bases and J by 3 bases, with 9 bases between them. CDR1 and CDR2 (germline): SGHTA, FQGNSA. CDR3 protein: CASSSDRHYGYTF. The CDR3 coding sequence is TGTGCCAGCAGCTCCGACAGACACTATGGCTACACCTTC.

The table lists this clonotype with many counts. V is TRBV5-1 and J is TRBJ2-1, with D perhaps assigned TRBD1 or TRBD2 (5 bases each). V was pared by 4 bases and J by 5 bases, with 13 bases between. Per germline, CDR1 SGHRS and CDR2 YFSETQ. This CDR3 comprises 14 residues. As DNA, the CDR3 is TGCGCCAGCAGCACTACCGGGACCAACAATGAGCAGTTCTTC. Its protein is CASSTTGTNNEQFF.

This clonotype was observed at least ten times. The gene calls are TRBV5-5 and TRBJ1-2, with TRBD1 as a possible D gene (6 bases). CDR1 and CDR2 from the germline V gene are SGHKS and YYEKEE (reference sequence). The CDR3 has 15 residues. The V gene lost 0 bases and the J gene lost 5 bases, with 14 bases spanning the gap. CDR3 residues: CASSLDRGAGYGYTF. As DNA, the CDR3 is TGTGCCAGCAGCTTGGATCGGGGGGCCGGATATGGCTACACCTTC.

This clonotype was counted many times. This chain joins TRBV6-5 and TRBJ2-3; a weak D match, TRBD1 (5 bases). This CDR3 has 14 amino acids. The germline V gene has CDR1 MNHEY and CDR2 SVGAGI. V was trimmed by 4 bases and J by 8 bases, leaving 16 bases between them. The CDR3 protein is CASSSGQFIGTQYF. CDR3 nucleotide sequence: TGTGCCAGCAGTTCAGGGCAGTTCATAGGTACGCAGTATTTT.

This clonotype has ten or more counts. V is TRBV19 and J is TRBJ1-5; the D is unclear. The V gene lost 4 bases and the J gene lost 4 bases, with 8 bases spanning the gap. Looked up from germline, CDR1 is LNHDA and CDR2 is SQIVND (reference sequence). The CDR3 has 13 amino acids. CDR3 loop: CASSTQLNQPQHF. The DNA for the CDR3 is TGTGCCAGTAGTACCCAGCTAAATCAGCCCCAGCATTTT.

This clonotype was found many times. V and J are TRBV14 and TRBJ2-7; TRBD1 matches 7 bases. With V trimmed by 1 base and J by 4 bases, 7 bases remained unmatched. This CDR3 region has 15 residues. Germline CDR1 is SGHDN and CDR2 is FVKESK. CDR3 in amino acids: CASSQGDRVWYEQYF. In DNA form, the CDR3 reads TGTGCCAGCAGCCAAGGAGACAGGGTATGGTACGAGCAGTACTTC.

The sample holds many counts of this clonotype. The CDR3 coding sequence is TGCAGTGCTAGACCGGAAGGCGGCAGGAATTCACCCCTCCACTTT. This codes for CSARPEGGRNSPLHF. The chain uses TRBV20-1 and TRBJ1-6, with D unclear. Germline CDR1 reads DFQATT; CDR2 reads SNEGSKA (reference sequence). V lost 2 bases to trimming and J lost 7 bases, with 15 bases between them. The CDR3 contains 15 residues.

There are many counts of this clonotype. The CDR3: CASRDFCDEPQHF. The DNA of the CDR3 is TGTGCCTCCCGGGACTTTTGCGATGAGCCCCAGCATTTT. This chain links TRBV9 with TRBJ1-5, with a weak D call TRBD1 (5 bases). The CDR3 covers 13 residues. The germline CDR1 and CDR2 sequences are SGDLS and YYNGEE. The germline V and J ends were trimmed by 10 bases and 8 bases, with 19 bases remaining between them.

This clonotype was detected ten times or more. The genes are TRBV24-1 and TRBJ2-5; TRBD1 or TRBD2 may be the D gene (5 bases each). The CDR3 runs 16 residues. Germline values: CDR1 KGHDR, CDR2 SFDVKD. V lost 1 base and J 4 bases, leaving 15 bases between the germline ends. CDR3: CATSDFTGPEGETQYF. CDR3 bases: TGTGCCACCAGTGATTTCACGGGGCCTGAGGGAGAGACCCAGTACTTC.

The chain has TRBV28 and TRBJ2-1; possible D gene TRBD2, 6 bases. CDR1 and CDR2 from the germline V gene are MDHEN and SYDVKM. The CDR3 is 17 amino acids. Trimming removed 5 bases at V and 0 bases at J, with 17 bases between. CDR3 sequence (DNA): TGTGCCAGCAGTACGACTACGGCGGGACGCTCCTACAATGAGCAGTTCTTC. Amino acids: CASSTTTAGRSYNEQFF.

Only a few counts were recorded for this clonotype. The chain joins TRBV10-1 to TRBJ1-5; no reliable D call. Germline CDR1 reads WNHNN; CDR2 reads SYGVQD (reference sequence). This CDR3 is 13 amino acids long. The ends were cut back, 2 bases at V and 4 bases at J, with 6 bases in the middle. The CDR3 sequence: CASSEEGNQPQHF. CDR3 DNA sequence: TGCGCCAGCAGTGAGGAAGGTAATCAGCCCCAGCATTTT.

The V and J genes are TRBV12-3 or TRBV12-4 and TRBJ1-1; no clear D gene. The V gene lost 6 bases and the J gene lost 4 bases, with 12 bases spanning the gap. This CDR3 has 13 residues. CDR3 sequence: CASSLIVSTEAFF. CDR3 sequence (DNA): TGTGCCAGCAGCCTCATCGTGAGCACTGAAGCTTTCTTT.

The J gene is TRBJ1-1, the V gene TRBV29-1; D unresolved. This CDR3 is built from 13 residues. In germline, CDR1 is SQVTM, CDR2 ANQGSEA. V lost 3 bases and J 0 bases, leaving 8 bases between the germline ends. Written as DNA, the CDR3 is TGCAGCGTTGATCCCGGGATGAACACTGAAGCTTTCTTT. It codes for CSVDPGMNTEAFF.

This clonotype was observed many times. The CDR3 here is CASGRGAGNQPQHF. In DNA form, the CDR3 reads TGTGCCAGCGGAAGGGGCGCGGGCAATCAGCCCCAGCATTTT. This chain connects TRBV3-1 to TRBJ1-5, with D possibly being TRBD1 (5 bases). CDR3 length: 14 amino acids. V lost 8 bases to trimming and J lost 2 bases, with 13 bases between them. The germline gives CDR1 LGHDT, CDR2 YNNKEL (reference sequence).

The CDR3: CASCQAGFSNSYNEQFF. CDR3 coding DNA: TGTGCCTCCTGCCAAGCCGGCTTTTCAAACTCCTACAATGAGCAGTTCTTC. The chain has TRBV3-1 and TRBJ2-1; unclear D gene. Per germline, CDR1 LGHDT and CDR2 YNNKEL (reference sequence). This CDR3 contains 17 residues. The V end was cut by 11 bases, the J end by 0 bases, with 23 bases between.

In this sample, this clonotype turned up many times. The CDR3 nucleotides read TGCGCCAGCAGCTTGGGGATCGAGGGACTAGCGGGAGATCAACGGTACAATGAGCAGTTCTTC. Translating gives CASSLGIEGLAGDQRYNEQFF. The chain joins TRBV5-1 to TRBJ2-1; TRBD2 agrees at 14 bases. Germline values: CDR1 SGHRS, CDR2 YFSETQ. Unmatched junction bases numbered 15, after V lost 0 bases and J lost 4 bases. The CDR3 spans 21 residues.

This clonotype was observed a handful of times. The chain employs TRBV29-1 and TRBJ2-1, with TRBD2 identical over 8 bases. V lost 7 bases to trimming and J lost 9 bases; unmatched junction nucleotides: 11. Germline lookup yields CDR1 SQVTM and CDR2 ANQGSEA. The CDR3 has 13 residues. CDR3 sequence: CSGLGREVREQFF. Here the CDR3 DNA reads TGCAGCGGCCTTGGGCGGGAGGTTCGTGAGCAGTTCTTC.

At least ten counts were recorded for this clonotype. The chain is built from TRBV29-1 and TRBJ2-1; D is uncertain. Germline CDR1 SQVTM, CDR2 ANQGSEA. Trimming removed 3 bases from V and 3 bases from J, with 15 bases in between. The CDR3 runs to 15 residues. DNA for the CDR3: TGCAGCGTTGATAGTGGGCGCGGCCTCTACAATGAGCAGTTCTTC. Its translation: CSVDSGRGLYNEQFF.

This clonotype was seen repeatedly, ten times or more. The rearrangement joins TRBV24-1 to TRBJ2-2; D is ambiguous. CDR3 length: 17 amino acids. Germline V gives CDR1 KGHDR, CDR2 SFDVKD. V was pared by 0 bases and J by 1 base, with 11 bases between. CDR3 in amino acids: CATSDLLDTLNTGELFF. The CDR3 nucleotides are TGTGCCACCAGTGATTTGCTCGACACCTTGAACACCGGGGAGCTGTTTTTT.

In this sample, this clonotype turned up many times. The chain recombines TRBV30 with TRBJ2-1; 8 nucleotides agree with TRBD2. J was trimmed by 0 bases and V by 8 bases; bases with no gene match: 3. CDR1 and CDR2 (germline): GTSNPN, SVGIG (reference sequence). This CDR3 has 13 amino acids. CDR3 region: CALAGGSYNEQFF. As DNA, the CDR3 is TGTGCCCTCGCGGGGGGCTCCTACAATGAGCAGTTCTTC.

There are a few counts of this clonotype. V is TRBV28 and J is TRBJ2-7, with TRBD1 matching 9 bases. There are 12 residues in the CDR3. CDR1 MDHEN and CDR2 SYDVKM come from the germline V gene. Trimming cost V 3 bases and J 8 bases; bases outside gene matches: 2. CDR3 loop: CASSLGTGKQYF. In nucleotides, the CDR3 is TGTGCCAGCAGTTTGGGGACAGGGAAGCAGTACTTC.

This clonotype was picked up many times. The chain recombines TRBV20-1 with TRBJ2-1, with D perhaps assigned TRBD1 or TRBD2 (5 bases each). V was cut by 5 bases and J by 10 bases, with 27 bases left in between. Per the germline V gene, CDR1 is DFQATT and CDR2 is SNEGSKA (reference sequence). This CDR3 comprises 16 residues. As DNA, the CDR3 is TGCAGTGCTTTCACCGGGGCGCAACATGCCTGGAGGGAGCAGTTCTTC. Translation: CSAFTGAQHAWREQFF.

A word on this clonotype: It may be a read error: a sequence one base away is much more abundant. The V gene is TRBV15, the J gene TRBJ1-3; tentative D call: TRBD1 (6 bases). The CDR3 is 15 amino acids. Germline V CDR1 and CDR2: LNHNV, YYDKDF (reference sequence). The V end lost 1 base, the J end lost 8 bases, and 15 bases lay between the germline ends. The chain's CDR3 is CATSRVGQRLDTIYF. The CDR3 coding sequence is TGTGCCACCAGCAGAGTTGGACAGAGATTGGACACCATATATTTT.

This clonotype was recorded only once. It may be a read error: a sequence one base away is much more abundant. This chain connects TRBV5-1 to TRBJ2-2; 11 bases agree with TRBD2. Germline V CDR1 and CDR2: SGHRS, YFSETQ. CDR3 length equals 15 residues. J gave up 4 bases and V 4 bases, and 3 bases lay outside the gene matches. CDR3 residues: CASSSGTSGTGELFF. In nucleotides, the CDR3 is TGCGCCAGCAGCAGCGGGACTAGCGGCACCGGGGAGCTGTTTTTT.

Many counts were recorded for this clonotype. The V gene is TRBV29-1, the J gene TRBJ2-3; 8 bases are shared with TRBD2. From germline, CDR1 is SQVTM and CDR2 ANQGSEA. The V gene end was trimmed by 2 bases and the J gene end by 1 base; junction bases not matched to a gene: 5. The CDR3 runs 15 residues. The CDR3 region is CSVERGGRRTDTQYF. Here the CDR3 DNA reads TGCAGCGTTGAACGGGGCGGGAGGCGCACAGATACGCAGTATTTT.

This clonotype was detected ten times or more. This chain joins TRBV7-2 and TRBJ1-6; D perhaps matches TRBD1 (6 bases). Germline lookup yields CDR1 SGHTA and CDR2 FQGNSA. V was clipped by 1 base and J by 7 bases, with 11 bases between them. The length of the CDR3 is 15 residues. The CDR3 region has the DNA TGTGCCAGCAGCTTAGAAGGGACACTGAATTCACCCCTCCACTTT. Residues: CASSLEGTLNSPLHF.

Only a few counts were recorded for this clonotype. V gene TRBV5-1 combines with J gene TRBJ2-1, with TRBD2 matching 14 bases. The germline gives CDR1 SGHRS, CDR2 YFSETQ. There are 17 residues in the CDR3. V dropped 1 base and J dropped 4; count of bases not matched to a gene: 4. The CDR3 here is CASSLSTSGRGYNEQFF. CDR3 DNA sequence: TGCGCCAGCAGCTTGTCGACTAGCGGGAGGGGTTACAATGAGCAGTTCTTC. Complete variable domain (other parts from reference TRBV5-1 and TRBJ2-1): KAGVTQTPRYLIKTRGQQVTLSCSPISGHRSVSWYQQTPGQGLQFLFEYFSETQRNKGNFPGRFSGRQFSNSRSEMNVSTLELGDSALYLCASSLSTSGRGYNEQFFGPGTRLTVL.

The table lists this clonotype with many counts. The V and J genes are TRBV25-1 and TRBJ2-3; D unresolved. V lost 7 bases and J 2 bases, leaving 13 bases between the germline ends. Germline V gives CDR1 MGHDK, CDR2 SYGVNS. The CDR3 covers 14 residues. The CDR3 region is CASTGMTVTDTQYF. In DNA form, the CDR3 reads TGTGCCAGCACTGGGATGACTGTCACAGATACGCAGTATTTT. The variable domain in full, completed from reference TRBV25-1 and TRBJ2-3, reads EADIYQTPRYLVIGTGKKITLECSQTMGHDKMYWYQQDPGMELHLIHYSYGVNSTEKGDLSSESTVSRIRTEHFPLTLESARPSHTSQYLCASTGMTVTDTQYFGPGTRLTVL.

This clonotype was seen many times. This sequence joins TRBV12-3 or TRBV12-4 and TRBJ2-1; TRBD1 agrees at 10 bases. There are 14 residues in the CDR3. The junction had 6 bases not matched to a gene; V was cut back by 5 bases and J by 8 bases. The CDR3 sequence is CASSRDRGRDEQFF. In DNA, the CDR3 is TGTGCCAGCAGTCGGGACAGGGGTAGGGATGAGCAGTTCTTC.

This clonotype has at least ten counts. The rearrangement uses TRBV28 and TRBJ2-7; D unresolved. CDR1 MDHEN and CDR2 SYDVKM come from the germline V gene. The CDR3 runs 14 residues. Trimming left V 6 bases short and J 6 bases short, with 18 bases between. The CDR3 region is CASSLAGLVREQYF. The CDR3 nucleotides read TGTGCCAGCAGCTTAGCCGGGCTAGTCCGCGAGCAGTACTTC.